This TCR beta chain originates from a study of T cell changes during pregnancy in multiple sclerosis. Sequencing used immunoSEQ multiplex PCR; TCRdb keeps in-frame clones, though not all of them. The sample has around 110,000 clones, less than 95% seen once. The sequencing used peripheral blood, collected after pregnancy. This TCR was sampled from a female donor with multiple sclerosis, enrolled in a pregnancy study.

The CDR3 is CASGSSGRHNEQFF. The CDR3 DNA sequence: TGTGCCAGTGGATCTAGCGGGAGACACAATGAGCAGTTCTTC. The V gene is TRBV6-1, the J gene TRBJ2-1, with 10 bases matching TRBD2. CDR1 is MNHNS, CDR2 SASEGT, per germline. Trimming took 9 bases from V and 5 from J; bases not matched to a gene: 7. The CDR3 runs to 14 residues.